Following are 2 T cell receptor beta chains from one sample sequenced in a study of regulatory T cells in long-lasting Graves disease. Time point meaning: newly diagnosed GD, antithyroid drugs for less than 3 months. Construction of the TCR library relied on RNA isolated from PBMCs. iRepertoire HTBI primers and Arm-PCR of CDR3 regions built TCR beta libraries. TCRdb reprocessed the multiplex PCR reads with MiXCR, giving one entry per CDR3 protein. Seen here are about 320,000 distinct CDR3 sequences, over 15% observed once, and the top ten hold about 39%. Sample: peripheral blood mononuclear cells (PBMCs), taken at new diagnosis, from a patient treated with antithyroid drugs. These receptors all stem from a female donor with Graves disease.

In its sample, this clonotype was seen many times. The chain uses TRBV27 and TRBJ2-6; D is unclear. Trimming took off 5 bases at V and 4 bases at J, with 9 bases between the two ends. This CDR3 region has 14 residues. Germline V gives CDR1 MNHEY, CDR2 SMNVEV (reference sequence). CDR3 in amino acids: CASSPEIGANVLTF. CDR3 nucleotide sequence: TGTGCCAGCAGTCCGGAGATCGGGGCCAACGTCCTGACTTTC.

This clonotype was counted ten times or more. This chain uses TRBV5-1 with TRBJ2-2, with D unresolved. V lost 8 bases, J lost 0 bases, and 17 bases lay in between. This CDR3 has 16 amino acids. Germline CDR1 is SGHRS and CDR2 is YFSETQ. Here the CDR3 reads CASTQLVRSNTGELFF. CDR3 in DNA: TGCGCCAGTACGCAACTCGTTCGGTCGAACACCGGGGAGCTGTTTTTT.